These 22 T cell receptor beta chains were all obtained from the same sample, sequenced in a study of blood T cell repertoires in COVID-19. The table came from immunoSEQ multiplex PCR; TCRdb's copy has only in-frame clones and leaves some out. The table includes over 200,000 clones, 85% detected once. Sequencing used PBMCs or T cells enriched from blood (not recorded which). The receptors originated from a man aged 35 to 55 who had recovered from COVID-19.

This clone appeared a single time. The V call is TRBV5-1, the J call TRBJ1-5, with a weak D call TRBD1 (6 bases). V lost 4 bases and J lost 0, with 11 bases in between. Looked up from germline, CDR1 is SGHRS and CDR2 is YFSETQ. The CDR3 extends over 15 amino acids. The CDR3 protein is CASSPGTSSNQPQHF. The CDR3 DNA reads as TGCGCCAGCAGCCCCGGGACATCTAGCAATCAGCCCCAGCATTTT.

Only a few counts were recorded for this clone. Here the CDR3 DNA reads TGTGCCAGCAGCTCTGGACAGTACAATCAGCCCCAGCATTTT. It encodes CASSSGQYNQPQHF. This chain links TRBV7-2 with TRBJ1-5; TRBD1 is a possible D gene (6 bases). CDR3 length equals 14 residues. Trimming removed 4 bases from V and 3 bases from J, with 10 bases in between. Germline V CDR1 and CDR2: SGHTA, FQGNSA.

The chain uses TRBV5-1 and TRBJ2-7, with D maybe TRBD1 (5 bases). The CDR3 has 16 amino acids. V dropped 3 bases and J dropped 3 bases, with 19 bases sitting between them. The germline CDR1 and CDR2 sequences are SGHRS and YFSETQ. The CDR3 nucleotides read TGCGCCAGCAGCTCGGTGGGCCTCAGGGCAATCTACGAGCAGTACTTC. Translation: CASSSVGLRAIYEQYF.

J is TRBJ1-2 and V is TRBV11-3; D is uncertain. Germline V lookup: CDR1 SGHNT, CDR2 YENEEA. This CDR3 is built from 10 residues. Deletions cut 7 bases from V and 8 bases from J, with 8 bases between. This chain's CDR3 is CASNRVGYTF. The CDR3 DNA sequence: TGTGCCAGCAATCGGGTGGGCTACACCTTC. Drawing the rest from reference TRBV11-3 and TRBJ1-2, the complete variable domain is EAGVVQSPRYKIIEKKQPVAFWCNPISGHNTLYWYLQNLGQGPELLIRYENEEAVDDSQLPKDRFSAERLKGVDSTLKIQPAELGDSAVYLCASNRVGYTFGSGTRLTVV.

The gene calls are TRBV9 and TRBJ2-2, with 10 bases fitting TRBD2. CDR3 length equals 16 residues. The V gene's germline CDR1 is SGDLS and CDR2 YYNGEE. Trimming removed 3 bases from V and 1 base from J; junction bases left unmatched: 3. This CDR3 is CASSASGRGNTGELFF. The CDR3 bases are TGTGCCAGCAGCGCAAGCGGGAGGGGGAACACCGGGGAGCTGTTTTTT.

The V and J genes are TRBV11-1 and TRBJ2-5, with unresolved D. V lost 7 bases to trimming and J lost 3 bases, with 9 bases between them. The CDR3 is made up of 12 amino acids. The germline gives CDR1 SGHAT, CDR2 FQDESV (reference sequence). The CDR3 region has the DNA TGTGCCAGCATGTCCTTTGAAGAGACCCAGTACTTC. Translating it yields CASMSFEETQYF. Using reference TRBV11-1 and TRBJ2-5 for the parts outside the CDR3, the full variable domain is EAEVAQSPRYKITEKSQAVAFWCDPISGHATLYWYRQILGQGPELLVQFQDESVVDDSQLPKDRFSAERLKGVDSTLKIQPAELGDSAMYLCASMSFEETQYFGPGTRLLVL.

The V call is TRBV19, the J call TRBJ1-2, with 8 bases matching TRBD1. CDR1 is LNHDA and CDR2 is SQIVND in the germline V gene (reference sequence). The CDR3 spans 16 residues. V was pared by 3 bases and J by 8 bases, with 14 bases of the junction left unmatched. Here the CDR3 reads CASSMVGTDRAEGYTF. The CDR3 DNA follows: TGTGCCAGTAGTATGGTCGGAACGGACAGGGCGGAGGGCTACACCTTC.

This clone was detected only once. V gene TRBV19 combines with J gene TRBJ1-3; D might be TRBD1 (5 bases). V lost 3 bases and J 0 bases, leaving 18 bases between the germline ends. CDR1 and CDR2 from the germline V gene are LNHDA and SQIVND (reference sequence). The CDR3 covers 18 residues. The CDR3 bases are TGTGCCAGTAGTATGGGGCCCCTCTTATCTTCCTCTGGAAACACCATATATTTT. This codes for CASSMGPLLSSSGNTIYF.

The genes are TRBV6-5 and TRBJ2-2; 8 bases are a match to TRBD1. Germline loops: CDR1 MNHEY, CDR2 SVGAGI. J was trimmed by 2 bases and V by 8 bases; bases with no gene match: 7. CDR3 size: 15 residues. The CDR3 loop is CASGRTGSNTGELFF. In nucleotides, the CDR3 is TGTGCCAGCGGCAGGACAGGGTCCAACACCGGGGAGCTGTTTTTT.

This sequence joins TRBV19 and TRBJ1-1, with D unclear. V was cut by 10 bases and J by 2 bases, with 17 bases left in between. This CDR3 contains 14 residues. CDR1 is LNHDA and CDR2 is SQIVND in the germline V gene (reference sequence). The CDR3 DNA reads TGTGCCACTCAAAAGGCCAGAGGAAACACTGAAGCTTTCTTT. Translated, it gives CATQKARGNTEAFF.

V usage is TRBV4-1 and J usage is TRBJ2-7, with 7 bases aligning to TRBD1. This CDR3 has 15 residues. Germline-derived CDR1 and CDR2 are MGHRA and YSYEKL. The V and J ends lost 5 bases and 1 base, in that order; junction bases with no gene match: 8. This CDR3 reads CASSFRQGGSYEQYF. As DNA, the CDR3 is TGCGCCAGCAGCTTCCGACAGGGTGGGTCCTACGAGCAGTACTTC.

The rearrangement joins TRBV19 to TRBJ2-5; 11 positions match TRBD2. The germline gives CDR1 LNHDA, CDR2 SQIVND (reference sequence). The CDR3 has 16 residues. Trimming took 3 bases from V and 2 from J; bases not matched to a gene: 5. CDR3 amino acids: CASSILAGGGQETQYF. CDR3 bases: TGTGCCAGTAGTATCCTAGCGGGAGGCGGGCAAGAGACCCAGTACTTC.

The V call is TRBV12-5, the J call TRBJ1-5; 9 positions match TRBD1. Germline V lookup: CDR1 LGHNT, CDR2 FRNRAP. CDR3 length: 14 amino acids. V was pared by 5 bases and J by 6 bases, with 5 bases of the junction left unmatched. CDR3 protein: CASGPGQGGQPQHF. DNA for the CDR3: TGTGCTAGTGGTCCGGGACAGGGTGGTCAGCCCCAGCATTTT.

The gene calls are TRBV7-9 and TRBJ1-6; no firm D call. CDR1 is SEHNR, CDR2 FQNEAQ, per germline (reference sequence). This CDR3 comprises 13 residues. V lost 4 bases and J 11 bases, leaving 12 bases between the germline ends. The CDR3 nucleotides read TGTGCCAGCAGCTATCCGGGTCTTACACCCCTCCACTTT. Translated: CASSYPGLTPLHF.

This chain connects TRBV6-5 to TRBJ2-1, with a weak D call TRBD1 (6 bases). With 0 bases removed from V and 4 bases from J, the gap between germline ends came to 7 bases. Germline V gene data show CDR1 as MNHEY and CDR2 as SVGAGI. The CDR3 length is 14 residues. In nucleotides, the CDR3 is TGTGCCAGCAGTTACTCGACAGGATACAATGAGCAGTTCTTC. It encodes CASSYSTGYNEQFF.

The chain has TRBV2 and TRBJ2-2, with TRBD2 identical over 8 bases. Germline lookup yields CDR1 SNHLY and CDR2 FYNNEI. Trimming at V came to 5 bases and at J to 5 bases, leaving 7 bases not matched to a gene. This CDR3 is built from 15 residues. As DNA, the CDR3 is TGTGCCAGCAGTTCCGGACTAGCTCCAACCGGGGAGCTGTTTTTT. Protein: CASSSGLAPTGELFF.

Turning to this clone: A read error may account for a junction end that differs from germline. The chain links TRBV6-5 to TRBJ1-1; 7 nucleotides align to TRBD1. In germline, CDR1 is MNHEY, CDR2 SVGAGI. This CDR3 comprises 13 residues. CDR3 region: CASRTGLKTEAFF. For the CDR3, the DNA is TGTGCCAGCAGGACAGGGTTGAAGACTGAAGCTTTCTTT.

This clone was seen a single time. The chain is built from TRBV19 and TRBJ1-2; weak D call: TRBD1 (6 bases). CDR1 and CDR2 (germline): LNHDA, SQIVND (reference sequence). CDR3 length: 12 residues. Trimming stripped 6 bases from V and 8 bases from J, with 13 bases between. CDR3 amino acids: CASRNRAEGYTF. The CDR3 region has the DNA TGTGCCAGTAGAAACAGGGCGGAAGGCTACACCTTC. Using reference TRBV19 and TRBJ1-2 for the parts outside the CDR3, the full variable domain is DGGITQSPKYLFRKEGQNVTLSCEQNLNHDAMYWYRQDPGQGLRLIYYSQIVNDFQKGDIAEGYSVSREKKESFPLTVTSAQKNPTAFYLCASRNRAEGYTFGSGTRLTVV.

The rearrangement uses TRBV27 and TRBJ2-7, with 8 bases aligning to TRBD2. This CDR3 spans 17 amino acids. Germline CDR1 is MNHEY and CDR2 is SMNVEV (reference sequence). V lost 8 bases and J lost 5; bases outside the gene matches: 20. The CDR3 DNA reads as TGTGCCAGCGCATGGGGGTTTGTGGCGGGAGGCTACAACGAGCAGTACTTC. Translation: CASAWGFVAGGYNEQYF.

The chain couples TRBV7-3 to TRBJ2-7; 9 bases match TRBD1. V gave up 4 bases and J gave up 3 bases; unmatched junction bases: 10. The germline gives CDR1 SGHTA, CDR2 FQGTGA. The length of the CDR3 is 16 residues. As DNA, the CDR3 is TGTGCCAGCAGCTGCACTACAGGGGGCATTTTCTACGAGCAGTACTTC. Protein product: CASSCTTGGIFYEQYF.

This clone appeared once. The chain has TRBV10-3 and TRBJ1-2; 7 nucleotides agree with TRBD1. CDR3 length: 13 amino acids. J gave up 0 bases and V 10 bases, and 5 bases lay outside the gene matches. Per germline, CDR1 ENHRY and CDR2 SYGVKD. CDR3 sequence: CATTTGANYGYTF. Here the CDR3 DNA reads TGTGCCACGACAACAGGGGCTAACTATGGCTACACCTTC.

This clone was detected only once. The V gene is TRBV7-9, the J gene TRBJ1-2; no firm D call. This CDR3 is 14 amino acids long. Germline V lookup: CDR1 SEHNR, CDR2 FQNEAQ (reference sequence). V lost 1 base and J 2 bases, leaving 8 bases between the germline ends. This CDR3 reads CASSLVSGNYGYTF. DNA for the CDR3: TGTGCCAGCAGCTTAGTTTCAGGAAACTATGGCTACACCTTC. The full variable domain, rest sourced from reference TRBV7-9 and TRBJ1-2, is DTGVSQNPRHKITKRGQNVTFRCDPISEHNRLYWYRQTLGQGPEFLTYFQNEAQLEKSRLLSDRFSAERPKGSFSTLEIQRTEQGDSAMYLCASSLVSGNYGYTFGSGTRLTVV.